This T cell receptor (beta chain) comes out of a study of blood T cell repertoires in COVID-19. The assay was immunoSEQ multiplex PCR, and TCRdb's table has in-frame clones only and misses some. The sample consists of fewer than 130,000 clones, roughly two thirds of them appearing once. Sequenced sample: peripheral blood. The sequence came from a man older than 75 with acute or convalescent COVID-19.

CDR3 region: CASQGANEKLFF. The CDR3 DNA follows: TGTGCCAGCCAGGGGGCAAATGAAAAACTGTTTTTT. V and J are TRBV28 and TRBJ1-4, with 8 positions matching TRBD1. The germline gives CDR1 MDHEN, CDR2 SYDVKM. Trimming took 8 bases from V and 5 from J; bases not matched to a gene: 1. The CDR3 covers 12 residues.